A selection of T cell receptor beta chains follows, all from one sample in a study of cytomegalovirus exposure and HLA in healthy donors. Only in-frame clones appear in the TCRdb table, and some are missing; sequencing was by immunoSEQ multiplex PCR. Of fewer than 250,000 clones listed, roughly four fifths are singletons. The sequenced sample consisted of PBMCs. The receptor set was obtained from a woman between 25 and 40 years old in good health and CMV-seropositive. The CDR3 runs from the conserved cysteine through the conserved F or W. Each record gives: J gene, V gene, CDR3 protein.

j_gene: TRBJ2-7
v_gene: TRBV28
CDR3aa: CASSRRTGGSYEQYF

j_gene: TRBJ2-1
v_gene: TRBV29-1
CDR3aa: CSAVVVAYNEQFF

j_gene: TRBJ2-1
v_gene: TRBV4-1
CDR3aa: CASSQEASLNEQFF

j_gene: TRBJ1-2
v_gene: TRBV6-5
CDR3aa: CASSYDSGYYGYTF

j_gene: TRBJ2-7
v_gene: TRBV5-4
CDR3aa: CASSLSREDSYEQYF

j_gene: TRBJ2-7
v_gene: TRBV5-4
CDR3aa: CASSGTSYEQYF

j_gene: TRBJ2-7
v_gene: TRBV2
CDR3aa: CASSPVTSSYEQYF

j_gene: TRBJ1-4
v_gene: TRBV5-1
CDR3aa: CASSLVIGGATNEKLFF

j_gene: TRBJ2-7
v_gene: TRBV13
CDR3aa: CASSSRGQREASYEQYF

j_gene: TRBJ2-3
v_gene: TRBV6-5
CDR3aa: CASNHLGAGTDTQYF

j_gene: TRBJ1-5
v_gene: TRBV19
CDR3aa: CASSIKQGAFNQPQHF

j_gene: TRBJ2-7
v_gene: TRBV28
CDR3aa: CASSFSGSSYEQYF

j_gene: TRBJ2-7
v_gene: TRBV11-2
CDR3aa: CASSSVMGGRYEQYF

j_gene: TRBJ1-2
v_gene: TRBV7-9
CDR3aa: CASSTGRTTKGDYGYTF

j_gene: TRBJ1-1
v_gene: TRBV6-4
CDR3aa: CASSEKGANTEAFF

j_gene: TRBJ2-1
v_gene: TRBV5-1
CDR3aa: CASSLEEVGLAGDMEQFF

j_gene: TRBJ2-5
v_gene: TRBV6-1
CDR3aa: CASTASGVSQETQYF

j_gene: TRBJ2-1
v_gene: TRBV6-1
CDR3aa: CASSEGPSGSSYNEQFF

j_gene: TRBJ2-7
v_gene: TRBV6-5
CDR3aa: CASIGLAGAYEQYF

j_gene: TRBJ2-3
v_gene: TRBV6-1
CDR3aa: CASIYTDTQYF

j_gene: TRBJ2-3
v_gene: TRBV5-4
CDR3aa: CASSRGSASSTDTQYF

j_gene: TRBJ1-5
v_gene: TRBV6-1
CDR3aa: CASSEGSAYQPQHF

j_gene: TRBJ2-3
v_gene: TRBV2
CDR3aa: CASRTSGRADTQYF

j_gene: TRBJ2-5
v_gene: TRBV5-1
CDR3aa: CASSLGRDSQETQYF

j_gene: TRBJ1-1
v_gene: TRBV19
CDR3aa: CASRVFGGAGTEAFF

j_gene: TRBJ2-3
v_gene: TRBV27
CDR3aa: CASRGRTRRADTQYF

j_gene: TRBJ2-3
v_gene: TRBV5-1
CDR3aa: CASSSGLAGGTSTDTQYF

j_gene: TRBJ2-7
v_gene: TRBV5-4
CDR3aa: CASSLTGGGALEQYF

j_gene: TRBJ2-2
v_gene: TRBV10-2
CDR3aa: CASSEGAGGPSGELFF

j_gene: TRBJ2-5
v_gene: TRBV6-5
CDR3aa: CASSRTRSTQETQYF

j_gene: TRBJ1-2
v_gene: TRBV28
CDR3aa: CASSTGIYGYTF

j_gene: TRBJ2-7
v_gene: TRBV28
CDR3aa: CASSPPGTNSYEQYF

j_gene: TRBJ2-7
v_gene: TRBV28
CDR3aa: CATRGRLAAAYEQYF

j_gene: TRBJ2-7
v_gene: TRBV27
CDR3aa: CASSWAGGPYGQYF

j_gene: TRBJ2-2
v_gene: TRBV6-6
CDR3aa: CASIQVLAGELFF

j_gene: TRBJ1-4
v_gene: TRBV5-1
CDR3aa: CASSFTGTNEKLFF

j_gene: TRBJ1-1
v_gene: TRBV28
CDR3aa: CASSPTGAAWMGEAFF

j_gene: TRBJ2-2
v_gene: TRBV5-1
CDR3aa: CASSLVGISGLNTGELFF

j_gene: TRBJ1-2
v_gene: TRBV27
CDR3aa: CASSSPERGDYGYTF

j_gene: TRBJ2-5
v_gene: TRBV6-1
CDR3aa: CASSELRREETQYF

j_gene: TRBJ2-7
v_gene: TRBV27
CDR3aa: CASSSRQGLSYEQYF

j_gene: TRBJ2-6
v_gene: TRBV7-2
CDR3aa: CASSPRNSGANVLTF

j_gene: TRBJ2-3
v_gene: TRBV12-5
CDR3aa: CASGLAGDTQYF

j_gene: TRBJ2-1
v_gene: TRBV6-1
CDR3aa: CASTRILSSYNEQFF

j_gene: TRBJ2-7
v_gene: TRBV18
CDR3aa: CASSPDTFYEQYF

j_gene: TRBJ2-7
v_gene: TRBV7-2
CDR3aa: CASSFRGSGVNEQYF

j_gene: TRBJ2-1
v_gene: TRBV13
CDR3aa: CASSLEGGPYNEQFF

j_gene: TRBJ2-6
v_gene: TRBV28
CDR3aa: CASSAPRGDSSGANVLTF

j_gene: TRBJ2-1
v_gene: TRBV11-2
CDR3aa: CASSLGASGSRYNEQFF

j_gene: TRBJ2-5
v_gene: TRBV7-8
CDR3aa: CASSAGTSGSGETQYF

j_gene: -
v_gene: TRBV2
CDR3aa: CARGTSGRAGEQYF

j_gene: TRBJ1-4
v_gene: TRBV18
CDR3aa: CASSPMTGFDEKLFF

j_gene: TRBJ2-1
v_gene: TRBV7-9
CDR3aa: CSSINPPGLRSSYNEQFF

j_gene: TRBJ2-7
v_gene: TRBV6-4
CDR3aa: CASSEEGGSGYEQYF